This T cell receptor beta chain was sequenced for a study of neurological immune-mediated disorders. With 10-nucleotide random UMIs included, cDNA was synthesized by 5'RACE. A single record per CDR3 protein comes from TCRdb applying MiXCR to the 5' RACE reads. The sample contains some 54,000 distinct CDR3 sequences, about 10% of which appear only once. J lost 5 bases, V lost 4 bases, and 8 bases had no gene match. CDR3 length equals 14 residues. Germline CDR1 and CDR2: SGHNT and YYREEE (reference sequence). The time point denotes: longitudinal time-point 1 (baseline). Study-level findings and limits: The greatest TCR clonal expansion occurred in HTLV-1-associated myelopathy and the least in multiple sclerosis, which fell below healthy controls.

This clonotype was detected many times. Its specificity is unknown. The source is a male donor with HTLV-1-associated myelopathy (HAM/TSP). The chain links TRBV5-4 to TRBJ2-5; TRBD2 matches at 7 bases. Sequencing was done on a sample of PBMCs. CDR3 sequence (DNA): TGTGCCAGCAGCCGAGCGGGGTCTCTGGAGACCCAGTACTTC. The encoded protein is CASSRAGSLETQYF.